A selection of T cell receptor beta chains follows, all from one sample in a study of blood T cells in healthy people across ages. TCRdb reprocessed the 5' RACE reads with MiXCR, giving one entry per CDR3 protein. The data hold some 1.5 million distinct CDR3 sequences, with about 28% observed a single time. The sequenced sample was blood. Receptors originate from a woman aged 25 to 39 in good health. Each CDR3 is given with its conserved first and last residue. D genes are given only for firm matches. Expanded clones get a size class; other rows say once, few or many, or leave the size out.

DNA: TGTGCCAGCCGTCCCGCTGTAGGGCAGGGGGCGAGCTATGGCTACACCTTC
CDR3: CASRPAVGQGASYGYTF
J: TRBJ1-2
V: TRBV7-2
D: TRBD1
size: NA

DNA: TGCAGTCCCGAAACAGGGGTTGCAGATACGCAGTATTTT
CDR3: CSPETGVADTQYF
J: TRBJ2-3
V: TRBV20-1
D: TRBD1
size: few

DNA: TGTGCCAGCAGTTTGGCCCCCCGCGATACGCAGTATTTT
CDR3: CASSLAPRDTQYF
J: TRBJ2-3
V: TRBV27
D: NA
size: NA

DNA: TGTGCCAGCAGCTCCCGTTATCTCGGGTACAATGAGCAGTTCTTC
CDR3: CASSSRYLGYNEQFF
J: TRBJ2-1
V: TRBV9
D: NA
size: few

DNA: TGTGCCAGCAGCCAAGAAAGAGGAAAACCCACTGGCTTGGGTGAGCAGTTCTTC
CDR3: CASSQERGKPTGLGEQFF
J: TRBJ2-1
V: TRBV14
D: NA
size: few

DNA: TGCAGCGTTGAAGAGAACTACGAGCAGTACTTC
CDR3: CSVEENYEQYF
J: TRBJ2-7
V: TRBV29-1
D: NA
size: many

DNA: TGTGCTAGTGGTTTGGGGACAGGGGCCAATGAGCAGTTCTTC
CDR3: CASGLGTGANEQFF
J: TRBJ2-1
V: TRBV12-5
D: TRBD1
size: NA

DNA: TGTGCCAGCAGCCGAAATACGGGGGGCGGTGAGCAGTTCTTC
CDR3: CASSRNTGGGEQFF
J: TRBJ2-1
V: TRBV3-1
D: NA
size: NA

DNA: TGTGCCAGTAGCTTCGACCTGGGCGAGGGAGGCTACACCTTC
CDR3: CASSFDLGEGGYTF
J: TRBJ1-2
V: TRBV19
D: NA
size: NA

DNA: TGTGCCAGCAGTAACCAAGGCGGGCTAGTTAACGAGCAGTACTTC
CDR3: CASSNQGGLVNEQYF
J: TRBJ2-7
V: TRBV28
D: NA
size: many

DNA: TGCGCCAGCAGTGTGCTAGCGGGAGGGGAGCAGTTCTTC
CDR3: CASSVLAGGEQFF
J: TRBJ2-1
V: TRBV10-2
D: TRBD2
size: many

DNA: TGCGCCAGCAGCCTCCCTTCTAGCAATGAGCAGTTCTTC
CDR3: CASSLPSSNEQFF
J: TRBJ2-1
V: TRBV5-5
D: NA
size: many

DNA: TGTGCCAGCAGTCATCGGGACTCCTCCTACGAGCAGTACTTC
CDR3: CASSHRDSSYEQYF
J: TRBJ2-7
V: TRBV6-6
D: NA
size: many

DNA: TGCGCCAGCAGCTTCAAGGCTAGCGTGAGCACAGATACGCAGTATTTT
CDR3: CASSFKASVSTDTQYF
J: TRBJ2-3
V: TRBV5-1
D: NA
size: NA

DNA: TGCAGTGCAAGATCGAGGGACGGGTGGGAGACCCAGTACTTC
CDR3: CSARSRDGWETQYF
J: TRBJ2-5
V: TRBV20-1
D: NA
size: NA

DNA: TGTGCCAGCAAATCGCGGGAGGGAACCGGGGAGCTGTTTTTT
CDR3: CASKSREGTGELFF
J: TRBJ2-2
V: TRBV7-2
D: TRBD2
size: few

DNA: TGTGCCAGCAGCCCAGGACTAGCGGGAGAGGGATATGAGCAGTTCTTC
CDR3: CASSPGLAGEGYEQFF
J: TRBJ2-1
V: TRBV7-7
D: TRBD2
size: few

DNA: TGCAGTGCTAGGGTCAGAAATGAGCAGTTCTTC
CDR3: CSARVRNEQFF
J: TRBJ2-1
V: TRBV20-1
D: NA
size: NA

DNA: TGTGCCAGCTCGCACCTTGGGACAGGGAGTACCTACGAGCAGTACTTC
CDR3: CASSHLGTGSTYEQYF
J: TRBJ2-7
V: TRBV18
D: TRBD1
size: NA